This is a list of T cell receptor beta chains from one sample in a study of neurological immune-mediated disorders. One entry per CDR3 protein, called by TCRdb with MiXCR from the 5' RACE reads. The sample contains 120,000 or so distinct CDR3 sequences, roughly 3.2% of which appear only once. Sequencing input: PBMCs. Source of these receptors: a woman aged 25 to 45 with multiple sclerosis. Each CDR3 is given with its conserved first and last residue.

j_call v_call cdr3_aa
TRBJ1-2 TRBV20-1 CSARPDSINYGYTF
TRBJ2-3 TRBV14 CASSHPIAGGLVTQYF
TRBJ2-1 TRBV5-1 CASSSTGLADDNEQFF
TRBJ2-5 TRBV7-8 CASSLWLGRQETQYF
TRBJ1-1 TRBV4-2 CASSPLGKGASGTEAFF
TRBJ2-5 TRBV20-1 CSAMVWDNQETQYF
TRBJ2-2 TRBV7-2 CASSTIATGELFF
TRBJ2-2 TRBV5-6 CASSLVGNTGELFF
TRBJ1-3 TRBV6-5 CASSNPTGVSGNTIYF
TRBJ2-1 TRBV3-1 CASSQGGPTYNEQFF
TRBJ2-1 TRBV6-5 CASTRTARSYNEQFF
TRBJ2-3 TRBV20-1 CSARDLRSISGSVDTQYF
TRBJ2-7 TRBV20-1 CSARGGGGPFYEQYF
TRBJ1-6 TRBV5-1 CASSLASAGGASPLHF
TRBJ2-1 TRBV27 CASSLLPYNEQFF
TRBJ2-7 TRBV7-9 CASSQTGSYEQYF
TRBJ1-6 TRBV6-2/TRBV6-3 CASSYLSNSPLHF
TRBJ1-1 TRBV10-1 CASSESPGPAATEAFF
TRBJ2-5 TRBV5-5 CASSLVPGSRGETQYF
TRBJ2-7 TRBV5-1 CASTRSPRSEQYF
TRBJ1-6 TRBV15 CATSGNSPLHF
TRBJ2-2 TRBV5-1 CASSLIPGGTGELFF
TRBJ2-1 TRBV5-6 CASSWGGGRENEQFF
TRBJ1-2 TRBV7-9 CASSSPRDLYGYTF
TRBJ2-3 TRBV7-7 CASSLQLAGTQYF
TRBJ2-5 TRBV20-1 CSARQQRGLQETQYF
TRBJ2-2 TRBV10-3 CAVTPRGVTGELFF
TRBJ1-5 TRBV11-2 CASSLASGVGQPQHF
TRBJ1-1 TRBV12-3/TRBV12-4 CASRGAENTEAFF
TRBJ2-7 TRBV12-3/TRBV12-4 CASSSGQGVSLYEQYF
TRBJ2-7 TRBV5-1 CASSLEGSFLYEQYF
TRBJ2-3 TRBV29-1 CSVAGPGTDTQYF
TRBJ2-7 TRBV20-1 CSAKLIAGDSYEQYF
TRBJ2-3 TRBV5-6 CASSLGGAPDTQYF
TRBJ1-1 TRBV20-1 CSARDARLNTEAFF
TRBJ2-7 TRBV20-1 CSARDPAESPYEQYF
TRBJ1-5 TRBV6-2/TRBV6-3 CASSQGNGDQPQHF
TRBJ2-3 TRBV20-1 CSARDLWWTSTDTQYF
TRBJ1-5 TRBV12-3/TRBV12-4 CASSLAPQGNQPQHF
TRBJ2-3 TRBV7-8 CASSAGLFTDTQYF
TRBJ1-1 TRBV20-1 CSARDAGTRNTEAFF
TRBJ2-7 TRBV30 CAWNTGEEQYF
TRBJ2-7 TRBV7-2 CASSLAAGYYEQYF
TRBJ1-2 TRBV14 CASSQGRDSGSDGYTF
TRBJ1-5 TRBV20-1 CSARGVYWGEDQPQHF
TRBJ2-1 TRBV6-5 CASSSGQGIDEQFF